Presented here are 7 T cell receptor beta chains from one specimen sequenced in a study of CD4 T cells in relation to SARS-CoV-2 and coronaviruses. CD4+ T cells from unexposed donors were obtained before the COVID-19 pandemic (2011-2018). CD4+ T cells were isolated from the cells after nine to eleven days of culture. No antigen has been assigned to these receptors. Only in-frame clones appear in the TCRdb table, and some are missing; sequencing was by immunoSEQ multiplex PCR. Counted here are about 29,000 clones, roughly 78% occurring once; the ten biggest clones make up approximately 22%. The sample taken for sequencing was CD4+ T cells from PBMCs, cultured in vitro. The origin of the receptors is a human donor in good health.

The V and J genes are TRBV27 and TRBJ1-4; D might be TRBD1 (5 bases). The V gene lost 5 bases and the J gene lost 3 bases, with 10 bases spanning the gap. This CDR3 is 14 amino acids long. The germline V gene has CDR1 MNHEY and CDR2 SMNVEV (reference sequence). Here the CDR3 reads CASSPGQANEKLFF. The CDR3, as DNA: TGTGCCAGCAGTCCGGGGCAGGCTAATGAAAAACTGTTTTTT.

This clone was seen only a few times. The chain links TRBV7-8 to TRBJ1-1; D remains unclear. From germline, CDR1 is SGHVS and CDR2 FQNEAQ. The CDR3 extends over 15 amino acids. Trimming removed 0 bases at V and 0 bases at J, with 8 bases between. The DNA of the CDR3 is TGTGCCAGCAGCTTAGCTCGGCTCCTGAACACTGAAGCTTTCTTT. Translating it yields CASSLARLLNTEAFF.

The chain links TRBV7-2 to TRBJ2-5; 9 bases fit TRBD2. The CDR3 runs to 15 residues. Germline CDR1 is SGHTA and CDR2 is FQGNSA. Trimming cost V 3 bases and J 5 bases; bases outside gene matches: 7. The CDR3 coding sequence is TGTGCCAGCAGCTTCGGCGGGAGGGCGGCCGAGACCCAGTACTTC. Protein product: CASSFGGRAAETQYF.

The chain joins TRBV7-9 to TRBJ2-6; the match to TRBD1 covers 8 bases. Germline-derived CDR1 and CDR2 are SEHNR and FQNEAQ (reference sequence). Trimming took 5 bases from V and 0 from J; bases not matched to a gene: 6. The CDR3 runs to 17 residues. CDR3 sequence reads: CASSRRQGNSGANVLTF. CDR3 DNA: TGTGCCAGCAGCAGAAGACAGGGGAACTCTGGGGCCAACGTCCTGACTTTC.

This chain links TRBV13 with TRBJ1-3; perhaps TRBD1 as D (6 bases). This CDR3 has 16 residues. From germline, CDR1 is PRHDT and CDR2 FYEKMQ (reference sequence). V lost 0 bases, J lost 0 bases, and 9 bases lay in between. CDR3 sequence reads: CASSLGTGHSGNTIYF. For the CDR3, the DNA is TGTGCCAGCAGCTTAGGGACAGGCCACTCTGGAAACACCATATATTTT.

The chain employs TRBV6-6 and TRBJ1-4; tentatively, D is TRBD1 (5 bases). Trimming removed 2 bases at V and 7 bases at J, with 11 bases between. Germline lookup yields CDR1 MNHNY and CDR2 SVGAGI (reference sequence). The CDR3 sequence is 14 residues long. The CDR3 loop is CASSYAGGLEKLFF. The DNA of the CDR3 is TGTGCCAGCAGTTACGCGGGGGGTCTTGAAAAACTGTTTTTT.

The chain joins TRBV11-3 to TRBJ1-1; no clear D. Germline lookup yields CDR1 SGHNT and CDR2 YENEEA. The ends were cut back, 1 base at V and 9 bases at J, with 12 bases in the middle. CDR3 length equals 13 residues. In nucleotides, the CDR3 is TGTGCCAGCAGCTTAGGCTCGGACCGGAAAGCTTTCTTT. It encodes CASSLGSDRKAFF.